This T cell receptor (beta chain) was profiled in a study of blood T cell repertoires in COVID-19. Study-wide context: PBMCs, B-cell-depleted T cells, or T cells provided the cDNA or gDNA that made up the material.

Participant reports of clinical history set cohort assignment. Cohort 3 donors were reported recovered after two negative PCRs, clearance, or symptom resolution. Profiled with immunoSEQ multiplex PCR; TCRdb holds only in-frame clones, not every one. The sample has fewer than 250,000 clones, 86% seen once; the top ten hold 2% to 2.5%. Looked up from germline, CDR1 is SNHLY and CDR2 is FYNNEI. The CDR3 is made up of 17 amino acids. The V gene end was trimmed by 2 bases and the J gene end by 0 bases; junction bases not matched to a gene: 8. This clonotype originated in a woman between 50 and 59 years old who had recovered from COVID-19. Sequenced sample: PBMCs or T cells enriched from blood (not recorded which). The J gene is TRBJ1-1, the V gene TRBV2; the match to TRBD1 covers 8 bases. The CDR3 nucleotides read TGTGCCAGCAGTGAACGGAGGACAGGGCCCATGAACACTGAAGCTTTCTTT. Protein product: CASSERRTGPMNTEAFF.